This TCR beta chain was captured by sequencing in a study of shared clonotypes between healthy human individuals. General study findings and limits: Shared clonotypes: about 5% naive CD4, around 3.5% naive CD8, about 2.5% memory CD4, approximately 0.37% memory CD8.

As for this clone: No antigen is known for it.

The CDR3 spans 15 residues. Germline lookup yields CDR1 MNHNS and CDR2 SASEGT. The table came from immunoSEQ multiplex PCR; TCRdb's copy has only in-frame clones and leaves some out. The sample includes hundreds of thousands of clones, roughly 97% of them seen just once. The gene calls are TRBV6-1 and TRBJ2-7, with 14 bases lining up with TRBD2. The J call may not be correct, given that the DNA end is closer to TRBJ2-1. Sequencing input: naive CD4+ T cells sorted from blood. The subset is: CD45RA+ positively selected. The TCR comes from a woman aged 30 to 39 in good health. In DNA, the CDR3 is TGTGCCACAGACGGACTAGCGGGAGGTGTCGATGAGCAGTTCTTC. Translated: CATDGLAGGVDEQFF.